These 28 T cell receptor beta chains originate from one sample sequenced in a study of blood T cell repertoires in COVID-19. Profiling relied on immunoSEQ multiplex PCR, and the TCRdb table lists in-frame clones only, not all of them. The sample consists of a few hundred thousand clones, 70% to 90% of them appearing once. Sequenced input: peripheral blood. Receptors were obtained from a young man with active or convalescent COVID-19.

The gene calls are TRBV5-1 and TRBJ2-2, with TRBD2 identical over 11 bases. The CDR3 sequence is 20 residues long. V lost 1 base and J lost 1; bases outside the gene matches: 12. Per germline, CDR1 SGHRS and CDR2 YFSETQ. The CDR3 region has the DNA TGCGCCAGCAGCTTGTATCATAGCGGGAGGGCCGCGGGGAACACCGGGGAGCTGTTTTTT. This sequence encodes CASSLYHSGRAAGNTGELFF.

The V call is TRBV3-1 (or the pseudogene TRBV3-2), the J call TRBJ2-7; D gene unclear. Germline CDR1 is LGHDT and CDR2 is YNNKEL (reference sequence). Deletions cut 0 bases from V and 3 bases from J, with 12 bases between. The CDR3 contains 15 residues. CDR3 residues: CASSQDGDWYYEQYF. The CDR3 DNA follows: TGTGCCAGCAGCCAAGATGGAGACTGGTACTACGAGCAGTACTTC.

The V and J genes are TRBV27 and TRBJ1-2; tentative D call: TRBD1 (5 bases). Germline V lookup: CDR1 MNHEY, CDR2 SMNVEV (reference sequence). CDR3 length equals 13 residues. V lost 5 bases and J lost 6, with 13 bases in between. CDR3 nucleotide sequence: TGTGCCAGCAGTGTACGGGGGGGGGATGGCTACACCTTC. Protein sequence: CASSVRGGDGYTF.

This chain joins TRBV7-2 and TRBJ1-5; 8 bases are a match to TRBD1. The V and J ends lost 8 bases and 1 base, in that order; junction bases with no gene match: 7. This CDR3 has 15 amino acids. Germline V gene data show CDR1 as SGHTA and CDR2 as FQGNSA. CDR3 DNA sequence: TGTGCCAGCGGTCGTGGGACAGGAAGCAATCAGCCCCAGCATTTT. Translation: CASGRGTGSNQPQHF.

The V call is TRBV13, the J call TRBJ2-1; 12 nucleotides line up with TRBD2. Germline V gene sequence: CDR1 PRHDT, CDR2 FYEKMQ (reference sequence). V dropped 1 base and J dropped 0; count of bases not matched to a gene: 10. The CDR3 is made up of 20 amino acids. The CDR3 region is CASSLDSGLAGGSSYNEQFF. The DNA for the CDR3 is TGTGCCAGCAGCTTAGATTCGGGACTAGCGGGTGGGAGCTCCTACAATGAGCAGTTCTTC. Based on the CDR3 plus reference TRBV13 and TRBJ2-1, the full variable domain is AAGVIQSPRHLIKEKRETATLKCYPIPRHDTVYWYQQGPGQDPQFLISFYEKMQSDKGSIPDRFSAQQFSDYHSELNMSSLELGDSALYFCASSLDSGLAGGSSYNEQFFGPGTRLTVL.

The genes are TRBV11-1 and TRBJ1-4, with D perhaps TRBD1 (5 bases). The V gene's germline CDR1 is SGHAT and CDR2 FQDESV (reference sequence). The CDR3 consists of 15 residues. Trimming stripped 0 bases from V and 12 bases from J, with 17 bases between. This chain's CDR3 is CASSLAGLSENELFF. DNA of the CDR3: TGTGCCAGCAGCTTAGCGGGACTCTCGGAAAATGAACTGTTTTTT. Together with reference TRBV11-1 and TRBJ1-4, the CDR3 gives the full variable domain: EAEVAQSPRYKITEKSQAVAFWCDPISGHATLYWYRQILGQGPELLVQFQDESVVDDSQLPKDRFSAERLKGVDSTLKIQPAELGDSAMYLCASSLAGLSENELFFGSGTQLSVL.

The chain employs TRBV5-1 and TRBJ2-3; D perhaps matches TRBD1 (5 bases). Trimming left V 0 bases short and J 5 bases short, with 13 bases between. CDR3 length: 15 amino acids. The germline gives CDR1 SGHRS, CDR2 YFSETQ. CDR3 amino acids: CASSLGRSQGDTQYF. The CDR3, as DNA: TGCGCCAGCAGCTTGGGTCGAAGCCAGGGAGATACGCAGTATTTT.

The genes are TRBV9 and TRBJ2-7, with 7 positions matching TRBD1. The CDR3 consists of 13 residues. Germline V gene lookup returns CDR1 SGDLS and CDR2 YYNGEE. V dropped 4 bases and J dropped 2; count of bases not matched to a gene: 3. CDR3 nucleotides: TGTGCCAGCAGCCGGGACAGAGCCTACGAGCAGTACTTC. Translating it yields CASSRDRAYEQYF.

The CDR3 is CASSFAGAETQYF. CDR3 bases: TGTGCCAGCAGCTTCGCGGGGGCGGAGACCCAGTACTTC. This chain connects TRBV5-4 to TRBJ2-5, with D perhaps TRBD2 (7 bases). Germline V gene lookup returns CDR1 SGHNT and CDR2 YYREEE (reference sequence). The CDR3 totals 13 residues. V was pared by 2 bases and J by 5 bases, with 10 bases between.

The CDR3 nucleotides read TGTGCCAGCAGCCAAGAATCGGGGTCCCTCGTGGGCACTGAAGCTTTCTTT. The encoded protein is CASSQESGSLVGTEAFF. The chain recombines TRBV3-1 (or the pseudogene TRBV3-2) with TRBJ1-1; D ambiguous. From germline, CDR1 is LGHDT and CDR2 YNNKEL (reference sequence). Trimming cost V 0 bases and J 4 bases, with 18 bases left between them. The CDR3 sequence is 17 residues long.

The rearrangement joins TRBV27 to TRBJ1-2; 7 bases map to TRBD1. The CDR3 runs 14 residues. V was pared by 7 bases and J by 3 bases, with 8 bases of the junction left unmatched. Germline V gene sequence: CDR1 MNHEY, CDR2 SMNVEV (reference sequence). The CDR3 region is CASTPLGGDYGYTF. The DNA for the CDR3 is TGTGCCAGCACCCCTTTAGGGGGCGACTATGGCTACACCTTC.

This chain links TRBV18 with TRBJ1-4, with 7 bases aligning to TRBD1. CDR1 is KGHSH and CDR2 is LQKENI in the germline V gene. The J segment lost 6 bases and the V segment lost 3 bases, leaving 7 bases of the junction unmatched. The CDR3 has 15 residues. The CDR3 reads CASSPLTGRDEKLFF. The CDR3 coding sequence is TGTGCCAGCTCACCTCTGACAGGGCGAGATGAAAAACTGTTTTTT. Full variable domain (remainder filled in from reference TRBV18 and TRBJ1-4): NAGVMQNPRHLVRRRGQEARLRCSPMKGHSHVYWYRQLPEEGLKFMVYLQKENIIDESGMPKERFSAEFPKEGPSILRIQQVVRGDSAAYFCASSPLTGRDEKLFFGSGTQLSVL.

The rearrangement joins TRBV5-1 to TRBJ1-1, with TRBD1 matching over 7 bases. The CDR3 contains 16 residues. J was trimmed by 1 base and V by 3 bases; bases with no gene match: 9. Germline CDR1 SGHRS, CDR2 YFSETQ. The CDR3 region has the DNA TGCGCCAGCAGCTGGGCCCGACAGGGATCGAACACTGAAGCTTTCTTT. Translating gives CASSWARQGSNTEAFF.

This chain links TRBV28 with TRBJ2-1, with TRBD1 matching 7 bases. With 6 bases clipped from V and 7 bases from J, the junction kept 9 bases outside the gene matches. The germline V gene encodes CDR1 MDHEN and CDR2 SYDVKM. This CDR3 contains 14 residues. In nucleotides, the CDR3 is TGTGCCAGCAGGGGTCTGACAGGGAATAATGAGCAGTTCTTC. Translation: CASRGLTGNNEQFF.

The J gene is TRBJ2-7, the V gene TRBV28; possibly TRBD2 for D (5 bases). Germline values: CDR1 MDHEN, CDR2 SYDVKM. This CDR3 has 14 amino acids. V lost 3 bases and J 0 bases, leaving 9 bases between the germline ends. CDR3 region: CASSFLTTSYEQYF. In nucleotides, the CDR3 is TGTGCCAGCAGTTTTTTGACTACCTCCTACGAGCAGTACTTC.

The V and J genes are TRBV7-2 and TRBJ2-5; 7 bases are shared with TRBD2. This CDR3 has 16 amino acids. With 5 bases clipped from V and 5 bases from J, the junction kept 14 bases outside the gene matches. CDR1 is SGHTA, CDR2 FQGNSA, per germline. This CDR3 is CASSLDPSVGGETQYF. The CDR3 coding sequence is TGTGCCAGCAGCCTAGACCCTAGCGTGGGGGGGGAGACCCAGTACTTC.

The chain has TRBV14 and TRBJ1-5, with D possibly being TRBD1 (5 bases). Germline assignment: CDR1 SGHDN and CDR2 FVKESK. This CDR3 is 17 amino acids long. V dropped 10 bases and J dropped 5 bases, with 27 bases sitting between them. The CDR3 here is CAIRREGKQVGYQPQHF. DNA of the CDR3: TGTGCCATAAGACGGGAGGGAAAACAGGTGGGGTATCAGCCCCAGCATTTT.

V gene TRBV7-2 combines with J gene TRBJ2-5; 7 bases map to TRBD2. Per the germline V gene, CDR1 is SGHTA and CDR2 is FQGNSA. The CDR3 loop spans 14 amino acids. The J segment lost 4 bases and the V segment lost 5 bases, leaving 7 bases of the junction unmatched. The CDR3 DNA is TGTGCCAGCAGCCCCACTAGCGTACCAGAGACCCAGTACTTC. As protein: CASSPTSVPETQYF.

The J gene is TRBJ2-1, the V gene TRBV7-8; 9 bases align to TRBD2. V trimming: 1 base; J trimming: 7 bases; junction bases outside the gene matches: 17. The CDR3 has 19 amino acids. CDR1 SGHVS and CDR2 FQNEAQ come from the germline V gene. The CDR3 DNA sequence: TGTGCCAGCAGCTTAGGGGCAGAGGGGTGGCGGGAGGGCCGGAATGAGCAGTTCTTC. Amino acid sequence: CASSLGAEGWREGRNEQFF.

As concerns this clone: The same CDR3 can be traced to other DNA sequences in this sample. This chain joins TRBV5-6 and TRBJ1-4; unclear D gene. Germline-derived CDR1 and CDR2 are SGHDT and YYEEEE. Trimming removed 4 bases from V and 0 bases from J, with 7 bases in between. This CDR3 spans 14 amino acids. CDR3 amino acids: CASSLVATNEKLFF. In DNA, the CDR3 is TGTGCCAGCAGCCTGGTCGCAACTAATGAAAAACTGTTTTTT.

The chain joins TRBV2 to TRBJ1-3; 7 bases are a match to TRBD1. Trimming at V came to 6 bases and at J to 3 bases, leaving 8 bases not matched to a gene. Germline CDR1 and CDR2: SNHLY and FYNNEI. This CDR3 has 15 amino acids. Here the CDR3 reads CASRPRGRSGNTIYF. In nucleotides, the CDR3 is TGTGCCAGCAGACCTAGGGGGCGGAGTGGAAACACCATATATTTT. The full variable domain, with the rest looked up from reference TRBV2 and TRBJ1-3, is EPEVTQTPSHQVTQMGQEVILRCVPISNHLYFYWYRQILGQKVEFLVSFYNNEISEKSEIFDDQFSVERPDGSNFTLKIRSTKLEDSAMYFCASRPRGRSGNTIYFGEGSWLTVV.

This clone was observed a handful of times. The chain recombines TRBV7-9 with TRBJ1-5; TRBD1 is a possible D gene (5 bases). V lost 1 base and J lost 5, with 15 bases in between. This CDR3 is 16 amino acids long. CDR1 is SEHNR and CDR2 is FQNEAQ in the germline V gene (reference sequence). CDR3 nucleotide sequence: TGTGCCAGCAGCTTAGGTGGGGCAGGACCCGATCAGCCCCAGCATTTT. As protein: CASSLGGAGPDQPQHF. Based on the CDR3 plus reference TRBV7-9 and TRBJ1-5, the full variable domain is DTGVSQNPRHKITKRGQNVTFRCDPISEHNRLYWYRQTLGQGPEFLTYFQNEAQLEKSRLLSDRFSAERPKGSFSTLEIQRTEQGDSAMYLCASSLGGAGPDQPQHFGDGTRLSIL.

The CDR3 loop reads CASSYTDKGLNTGELFF. The CDR3 nucleotides are TGCGCCAGCAGTTATACCGACAAAGGACTTAACACCGGGGAGCTGTTTTTT. V and J are TRBV23-1 and TRBJ2-2, with a tentative D call TRBD2 (5 bases). TRBV23-1 is reported as an ORF; its role is uncertain. The CDR3 is made up of 17 amino acids. V was trimmed by 5 bases and J by 2 bases, leaving 18 bases between them.

The V and J genes are TRBV5-1 and TRBJ2-3, with 10 positions matching TRBD2. V was clipped by 1 base and J by 3 bases; unmatched bases: 5. Germline loops: CDR1 SGHRS, CDR2 YFSETQ. The CDR3 contains 16 residues. The CDR3, as DNA: TGCGCCAGCAGCTTGTCTAGCGGGAGTTTGACAGATACGCAGTATTTT. Translating it yields CASSLSSGSLTDTQYF.

This clone is a singleton in its sample. The rearrangement links TRBV6-5 to TRBJ1-4, with D possibly being TRBD1 (5 bases). Trimming removed 2 bases from V and 7 bases from J, with 14 bases in between. The germline CDR1 and CDR2 sequences are MNHEY and SVGAGI. CDR3 length: 15 amino acids. The CDR3 DNA reads as TGTGCCAGCAGTTACCGGGCAGGGCGAATTGAAAAACTGTTTTTT. Protein sequence: CASSYRAGRIEKLFF.

This clone occurred a few times. The chain couples TRBV13 to TRBJ1-2; D gene uncertain. This CDR3 is built from 17 residues. The V gene's germline CDR1 is PRHDT and CDR2 FYEKMQ (reference sequence). V lost 0 bases, J lost 0 bases, and 14 bases lay in between. CDR3 protein: CASSLGRGIPPNYGYTF. In DNA, the CDR3 is TGTGCCAGCAGCTTAGGTCGAGGGATACCCCCTAACTATGGCTACACCTTC.

The chain combines TRBV27 with TRBJ1-3; D gene uncertain. V lost 0 bases to trimming and J lost 4 bases, with 13 bases between them. This CDR3 has 16 amino acids. Germline CDR1 MNHEY, CDR2 SMNVEV (reference sequence). The CDR3 DNA is TGTGCCAGCAGTTTATCTCTCTCCCACGGGGGAAACACCATATATTTT. Translated, it gives CASSLSLSHGGNTIYF.

This rearrangement joins TRBV28 to TRBJ1-4; weak D call: TRBD1 (5 bases). V dropped 5 bases and J dropped 4 bases, with 14 bases sitting between them. Germline-derived CDR1 and CDR2 are MDHEN and SYDVKM. The CDR3 extends over 15 amino acids. CDR3 nucleotide sequence: TGTGCCAGCAGTCCCGGGGGGATTTATAATGAAAAACTGTTTTTT. The encoded protein is CASSPGGIYNEKLFF.